This record concerns one T cell receptor (beta chain) sequence. No antigen is known for it. The table came from immunoSEQ multiplex PCR; TCRdb's copy has only in-frame clones and leaves some out. The sample comprises roughly 9,300 clones, around 80% of which are singletons, and around 3.6% rests with the top ten. The data were obtained in a study of hypomethylating agent response in myelodysplastic syndrome. Study details: Of these patients, six responded (complete response or hematologic improvement) and five did not. Non-responders met neither complete response nor hematologic improvement criteria, which defined response.

In germline, CDR1 is MNHEY, CDR2 SMNVEV (reference sequence). V dropped 6 bases and J dropped 0 bases, with 9 bases sitting between them. This CDR3 has 14 amino acids. Findings of the study overall: Possible novel MDS antigen recognition by shared GLIPH2 clusters needs experimental validation.

This sample comprised bone marrow, obtained before or after starting hypomethylating agent treatment for myelodysplastic syndrome (not recorded which). This sequence joins TRBV27 and TRBJ1-3, with D maybe TRBD1 (6 bases). This sequence was found in a human donor with myelodysplastic syndrome. The CDR3 region is CASSRGSSGNTIYF. Written as DNA, the CDR3 is TGTGCCAGCAGCAGGGGAAGCTCTGGAAACACCATATATTTT.